The rows below give T cell receptor beta chains drawn from one sample of a study of cytomegalovirus exposure and HLA in healthy donors. The repertoire was sequenced with immunoSEQ multiplex PCR; TCRdb's copy has only in-frame clones and lacks some. The sample consists of 150,000 to 200,000 clones, 75% of them appearing once. Input material: PBMCs. The origin of the receptors is a woman between 50 and 59 years old in good health and CMV-seropositive. The CDR3 runs from the conserved cysteine through the conserved F or W. The D gene is left open where the match is weak. The listing skips clone size in some rows; elsewhere it reads once, few, many or a size class.

D gene	J gene	V gene	clone size	CDR3 DNA	CDR3 protein
-	TRBJ2-7	TRBV11-3	-	TGTGCCAGCAGCTTAGATCCAGACTACGAGCAGTACTTC	CASSLDPDYEQYF
TRBD1	TRBJ2-3	TRBV4-2	-	TGTGCCAGCAGCTTGACAGGGTTCAGCACAGATACGCAGTATTTT	CASSLTGFSTDTQYF
-	TRBJ2-5	TRBV9	-	TGTGCCAGCAGCGTAGCTTCGGTGAGGCTAGCGCCCGGTAACCAGTACTTC	CASSVASVRLAPGNQYF
TRBD1	TRBJ1-5	TRBV19	-	TGTGCCAGTAGTCTGACGACAGGGGGGGGTCAGCCCCAGCATTTT	CASSLTTGGGQPQHF
TRBD2	TRBJ2-4	TRBV6-6	-	TGTGCCAGCAGTTATCCTAGCGGGGAAAACATTCAGTACTTC	CASSYPSGENIQYF
TRBD2	TRBJ2-1	TRBV6-1	-	TGTGCCAGCAGCACACTAGCGGGGGGGAACAATGAGCAGTTCTTC	CASSTLAGGNNEQFF
-	TRBJ1-1	TRBV7-3	-	TGTGCCAGCAGCCAACGGCAGGGCATGGGAGCTTTCTTT	CASSQRQGMGAFF
-	TRBJ2-3	TRBV7-3	-	TGTGCCAGCAGCTTAAGGCCGCGCACAGATACGCAGTATTTT	CASSLRPRTDTQYF
-	TRBJ1-1	TRBV11-2	-	TGTGCCAGCAGCTTAGCGGGAGGGCCGGGGGCGGGAGCTTTCTTT	CASSLAGGPGAGAFF
-	TRBJ2-5	TRBV6-5	-	TGTGCCAGCAGATCAGGGGATGAGCAGTACTTC	CASRSGDEQYF
-	TRBJ1-5	TRBV6-5	-	TGTGCCAGCACCCCGGGGTGGGAACAGCCCCAGCATTTT	CASTPGWEQPQHF
TRBD1	TRBJ2-1	TRBV5-4	-	TGTGCCAGCAGCTTAGGGGGCCGACACAATGAGCAGTTCTTC	CASSLGGRHNEQFF
TRBD1	TRBJ1-2	TRBV12-5	-	TGTGCTAGTGGTTCTCAGGACAGGGGGCTTCATGGCTACACCTTC	CASGSQDRGLHGYTF
TRBD2	TRBJ2-5	TRBV5-6	-	TGTGCCAGCAGCTTGGTTGGGCGGGGAGGGCAAGAGACCCAGTACTTC	CASSLVGRGGQETQYF
TRBD1	TRBJ2-7	TRBV10-2	-	TGCGCCAGCAGACCCGGACAGGGGTCCTACGAGCAGTACTTC	CASRPGQGSYEQYF
-	TRBJ1-5	TRBV5-1	-	TGCGCCAGCAGCTTGGAAAGGGGAAACAATCAGCCCCAGCATTTT	CASSLERGNNQPQHF
TRBD2	TRBJ2-7	TRBV6-5	few	TGTGCCAGCAGTTCGTCGGGACTAGTCCTCCGCGAGCAGTACTTC	CASSSSGLVLREQYF
TRBD2	TRBJ2-1	TRBV9	few	TGTGCCAGCAGCCCCCATTTCCTAGCGGGGGGGCTCGATGAGCAGTTCTTC	CASSPHFLAGGLDEQFF
TRBD2	TRBJ2-5	TRBV5-1	-	TGCGCCAGCAGCTTCGGGACTAGCGGGGGGCAAGAGACCCAGTACTTC	CASSFGTSGGQETQYF
-	TRBJ2-2	TRBV5-4	-	TGTGCCAGCAGCTTGACAGGCACCGGAGGGGAGCTGTTTTTT	CASSLTGTGGELFF
-	TRBJ1-1	TRBV7-8	-	TGTGCCAGCTGGTCCGGGGAGACCACTGAAGCTTTCTTT	CASWSGETTEAFF
-	TRBJ1-2	TRBV5-6	-	TGTGCCAGCAGCTTGTCCGATCGGGGGAGAGAGGGCTACACCTTC	CASSLSDRGREGYTF
-	TRBJ1-2	TRBV19	-	TGTGCCAGTAGGGCTATGGGGACTTTGAGCGGCTACACCTTC	CASRAMGTLSGYTF
TRBD1	TRBJ1-4	TRBV30	once	TGTGCCTGGAGGGGGGACAGAGGGAATGAAAAACTGTTTTTT	CAWRGDRGNEKLFF
TRBD1	TRBJ1-2	TRBV2	-	TGTGCCAGCAGTGATGCGATCCCGGGACAGGGCGATGGCTACACCTTC	CASSDAIPGQGDGYTF
TRBD1	TRBJ1-2	TRBV10-3	-	TGTGCCATCACCGGACAGGGGCCGACTAGAAGCTACACCTTC	CAITGQGPTRSYTF
TRBD1	TRBJ1-6	TRBV27	-	TGTGCCAGCAGTTTCAACAGGGGGCCTGATTCACCCCTCCACTTT	CASSFNRGPDSPLHF
-	TRBJ1-6	TRBV10-3	-	TGTGCCATCAGTGATGGGCAGCATTCACCCCTCCACTTT	CAISDGQHSPLHF
-	TRBJ1-2	TRBV11-1	-	TGTGCCAGCAGCCCTGCGGGGGCTGGTGGCTACACCTTC	CASSPAGAGGYTF
TRBD1	TRBJ1-6	TRBV7-8	-	TGTGCCAGCAGCTTGCTGGACAGGGGGCTTTCACCCCTCCACTTT	CASSLLDRGLSPLHF
-	TRBJ1-6	TRBV7-6	-	TGTGCCAGCAGCCTAAATTCAGGGAATTCACCCCTCCACTTT	CASSLNSGNSPLHF
TRBD1	TRBJ1-2	TRBV5-1	-	TGCGCCAGCAGCTCGGGACAGGCGCAAATCTATGGCTACACCTTC	CASSSGQAQIYGYTF
TRBD1	TRBJ2-6	TRBV29-1	-	TGCAGCGTTGAAGTCCTCCGGGACAGCCCAACTTCTGGGGCCAACGTCCTGACTTTC	CSVEVLRDSPTSGANVLTF
-	TRBJ1-4	TRBV27	-	TGTGCCAGCAGTATATACGGGGGGGAACTGTTTTTT	CASSIYGGELFF
TRBD1	TRBJ2-5	TRBV10-3	-	TGTGCCATCAGTGAGTCAGTCATGGGACAGGGGATGGAGACCCAGTACTTC	CAISESVMGQGMETQYF
TRBD1	TRBJ1-4	TRBV2	few	TGTGCCAGCCTGCGGGACAGCTTAAATGAAAAACTGTTTTTT	CASLRDSLNEKLFF
-	TRBJ1-4	TRBV30	-	TGTGCCTGGAGTGTTAGAGGAAATGAAAAACTGTTTTTT	CAWSVRGNEKLFF
-	TRBJ1-6	TRBV5-6	few	TGTGCCAGCAGCCGTGGCGGGATTAGTTCACCCCTCCACTTT	CASSRGGISSPLHF
TRBD1	TRBJ1-2	TRBV5-8	-	TGTGCCAGCAGCCACCGACAGGGCTCTGGCTATGGCTACACCTTC	CASSHRQGSGYGYTF